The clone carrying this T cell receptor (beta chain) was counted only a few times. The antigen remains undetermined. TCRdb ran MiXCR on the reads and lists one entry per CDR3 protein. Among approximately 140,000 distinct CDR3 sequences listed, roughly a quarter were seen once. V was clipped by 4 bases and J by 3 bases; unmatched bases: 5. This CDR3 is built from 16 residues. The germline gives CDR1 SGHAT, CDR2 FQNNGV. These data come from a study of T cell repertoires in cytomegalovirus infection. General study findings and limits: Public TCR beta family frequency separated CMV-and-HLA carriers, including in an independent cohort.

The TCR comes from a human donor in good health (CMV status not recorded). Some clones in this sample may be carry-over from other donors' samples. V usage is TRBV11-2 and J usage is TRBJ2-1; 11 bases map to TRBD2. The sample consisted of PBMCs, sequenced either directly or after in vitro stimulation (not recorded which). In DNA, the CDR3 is TGTGCCAGCAGCTCCCGACTAGCGGGGTACTACAATGAGCAGTTCTTC. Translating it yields CASSSRLAGYYNEQFF.